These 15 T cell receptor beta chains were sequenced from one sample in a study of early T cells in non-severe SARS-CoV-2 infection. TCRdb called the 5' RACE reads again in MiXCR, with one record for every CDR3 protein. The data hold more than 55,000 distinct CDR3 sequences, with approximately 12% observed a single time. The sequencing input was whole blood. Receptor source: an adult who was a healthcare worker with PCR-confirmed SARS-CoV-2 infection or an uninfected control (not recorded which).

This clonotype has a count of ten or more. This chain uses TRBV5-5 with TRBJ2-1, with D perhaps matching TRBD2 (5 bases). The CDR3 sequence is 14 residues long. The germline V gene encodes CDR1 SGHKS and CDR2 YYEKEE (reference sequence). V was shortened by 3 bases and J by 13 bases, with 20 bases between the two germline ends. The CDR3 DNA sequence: TGTGCCAGCAGCTCGAACTACGGTCGGGAACACCAGTTCTTC. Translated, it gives CASSSNYGREHQFF.

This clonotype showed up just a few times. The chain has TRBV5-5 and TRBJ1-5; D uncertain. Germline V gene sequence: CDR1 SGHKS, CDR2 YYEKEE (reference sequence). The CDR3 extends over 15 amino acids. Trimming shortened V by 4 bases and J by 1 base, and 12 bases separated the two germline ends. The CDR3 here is CASSPTQMSNQPQHF. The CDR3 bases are TGTGCCAGCAGCCCCACCCAAATGAGCAATCAGCCCCAGCATTTT.

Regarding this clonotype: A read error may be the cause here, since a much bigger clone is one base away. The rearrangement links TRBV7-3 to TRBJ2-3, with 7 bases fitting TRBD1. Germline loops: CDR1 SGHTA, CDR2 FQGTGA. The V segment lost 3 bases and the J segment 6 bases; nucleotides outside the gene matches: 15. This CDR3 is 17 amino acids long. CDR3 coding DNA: TGTGCCAGCAGCTTGCTCCCCAAGGGGGCCGTGGGCGATACGCAGTATTTT. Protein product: CASSLLPKGAVGDTQYF.

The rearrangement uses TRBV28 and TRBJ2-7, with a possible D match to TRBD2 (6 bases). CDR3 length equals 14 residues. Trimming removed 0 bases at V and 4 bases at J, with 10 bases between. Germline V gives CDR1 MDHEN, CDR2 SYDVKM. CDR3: CASSLCGSTYEQYF. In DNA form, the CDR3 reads TGTGCCAGCAGTTTATGCGGGAGTACTTACGAGCAGTACTTC.

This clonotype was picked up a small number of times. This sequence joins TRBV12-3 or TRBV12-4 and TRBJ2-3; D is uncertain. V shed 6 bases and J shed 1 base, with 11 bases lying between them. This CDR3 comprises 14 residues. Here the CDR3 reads CASSPVSGTDTQYF. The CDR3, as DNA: TGTGCCAGCAGCCCTGTATCAGGCACAGATACGCAGTATTTT.

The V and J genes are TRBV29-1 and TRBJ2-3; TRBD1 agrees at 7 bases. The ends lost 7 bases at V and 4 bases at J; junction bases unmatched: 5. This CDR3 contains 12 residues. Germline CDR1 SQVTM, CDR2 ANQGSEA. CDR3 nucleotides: TGCAGCGCGTACAGGGGCTCAGATACGCAGTATTTT. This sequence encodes CSAYRGSDTQYF.

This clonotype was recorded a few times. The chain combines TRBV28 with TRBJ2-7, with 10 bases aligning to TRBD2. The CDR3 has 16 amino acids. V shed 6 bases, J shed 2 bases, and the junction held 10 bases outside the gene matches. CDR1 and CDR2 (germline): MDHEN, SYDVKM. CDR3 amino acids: CASSPFRTSGTYEQYF. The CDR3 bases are TGTGCCAGCAGCCCCTTTAGGACTAGCGGAACCTACGAGCAGTACTTC.

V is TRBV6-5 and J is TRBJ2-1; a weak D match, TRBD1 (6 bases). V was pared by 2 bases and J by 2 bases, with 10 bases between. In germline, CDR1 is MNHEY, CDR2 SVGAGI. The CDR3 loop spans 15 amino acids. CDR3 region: CASSYLDSAYNEQFF. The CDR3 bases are TGTGCCAGCAGTTACCTGGACAGCGCCTACAATGAGCAGTTCTTC.

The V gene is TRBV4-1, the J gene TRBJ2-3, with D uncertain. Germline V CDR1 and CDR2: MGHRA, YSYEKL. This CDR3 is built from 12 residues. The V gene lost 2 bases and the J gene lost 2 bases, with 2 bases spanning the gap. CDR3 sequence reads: CASSQITDTQYF. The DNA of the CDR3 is TGCGCCAGCAGCCAAATCACAGATACGCAGTATTTT.

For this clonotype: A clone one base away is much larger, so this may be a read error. The CDR3 nucleotides read TGTGTCAGCTCTCCTCGTGAGACAACTAATGAAAAACTGTTTTTT. Protein sequence: CVSSPRETTNEKLFF. J is TRBJ1-4 and V is TRBV18; D is unresolved. CDR3 size: 15 residues. CDR1 is KGHSH and CDR2 is LQKENI in the germline V gene.

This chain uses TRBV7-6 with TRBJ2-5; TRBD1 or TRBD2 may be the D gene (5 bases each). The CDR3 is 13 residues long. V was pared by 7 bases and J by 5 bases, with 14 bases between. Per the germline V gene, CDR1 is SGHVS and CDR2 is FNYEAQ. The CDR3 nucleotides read TGTGCCAGCAACCCGGACTGGGGGGAGACCCAGTACTTC. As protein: CASNPDWGETQYF.

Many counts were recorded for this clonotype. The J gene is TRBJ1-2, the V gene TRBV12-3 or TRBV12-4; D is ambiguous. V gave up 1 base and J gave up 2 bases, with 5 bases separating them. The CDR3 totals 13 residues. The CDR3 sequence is CASSLVQNYGYTF. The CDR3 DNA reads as TGTGCCAGCAGTTTAGTTCAGAACTATGGCTACACCTTC.

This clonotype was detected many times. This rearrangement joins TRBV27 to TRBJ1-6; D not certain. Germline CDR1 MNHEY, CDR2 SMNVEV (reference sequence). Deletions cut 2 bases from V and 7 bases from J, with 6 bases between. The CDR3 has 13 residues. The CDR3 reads CASSLNANSPLHF. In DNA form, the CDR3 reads TGTGCCAGCAGTTTAAACGCGAATTCACCCCTCCACTTT.

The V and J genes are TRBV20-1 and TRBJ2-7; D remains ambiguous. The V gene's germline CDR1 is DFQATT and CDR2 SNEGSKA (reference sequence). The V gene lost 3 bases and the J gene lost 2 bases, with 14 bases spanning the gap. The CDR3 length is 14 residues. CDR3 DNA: TGCAGTGCTAGTGTGGTTGGGCGAACCTACGAGCAGTACTTC. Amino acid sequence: CSASVVGRTYEQYF.

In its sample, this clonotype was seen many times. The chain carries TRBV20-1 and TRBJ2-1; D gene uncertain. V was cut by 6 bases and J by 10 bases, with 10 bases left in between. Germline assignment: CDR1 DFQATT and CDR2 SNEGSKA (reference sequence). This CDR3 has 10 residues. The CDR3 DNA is TGCAGTGCCCTCGGAAACGAGCAGTTCTTC. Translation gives CSALGNEQFF.